The 29 T cell receptor beta chains listed next were all sequenced from one sample in a study of T cell changes during pregnancy in multiple sclerosis. TCRdb keeps only in-frame clones here, not all; method: immunoSEQ multiplex PCR. The table includes approximately 23,000 clones, approximately 90% detected once. Sequenced here: CD4+ T cells from peripheral blood mononuclear cells, sampled after pregnancy. These receptors were collected from a female donor in good health, enrolled as a control in a pregnancy study.

The chain carries TRBV28 and TRBJ1-3; D is undetermined. From germline, CDR1 is MDHEN and CDR2 SYDVKM. The CDR3 covers 16 residues. V was trimmed by 6 bases and J by 0 bases, leaving 15 bases between them. In DNA, the CDR3 is TGTGCCAGCAGACCACCCCCGAGTCCCTCTGGAAACACCATATATTTT. It codes for CASRPPPSPSGNTIYF.

The gene calls are TRBV29-1 and TRBJ2-1; D may be TRBD2 (7 bases). The CDR3 is 14 amino acids. Trimming shortened V by 8 bases and J by 5 bases, and 19 bases separated the two germline ends. Germline CDR1 and CDR2: SQVTM and ANQGSEA. CDR3 loop: CSLKGGGADNEQFF. The CDR3 DNA follows: TGCAGCCTAAAAGGGGGGGGCGCGGACAATGAGCAGTTCTTC.

The chain has TRBV7-9 and TRBJ2-5; 10 nucleotides match TRBD1. This CDR3 comprises 14 residues. Germline assignment: CDR1 SEHNR and CDR2 FQNEAQ (reference sequence). The V and J ends lost 5 bases and 5 bases, in that order; junction bases with no gene match: 5. The CDR3 coding sequence is TGTGCCAGCAGCACGGACAGGGGGGGGGAGACCCAGTACTTC. Translating it yields CASSTDRGGETQYF. Based on the CDR3 plus reference TRBV7-9 and TRBJ2-5, the full variable domain is DTGVSQNPRHKITKRGQNVTFRCDPISEHNRLYWYRQTLGQGPEFLTYFQNEAQLEKSRLLSDRFSAERPKGSFSTLEIQRTEQGDSAMYLCASSTDRGGETQYFGPGTRLLVL.

The chain is built from TRBV5-1 and TRBJ2-7, with 8 bases matching TRBD1. The germline CDR1 and CDR2 sequences are SGHRS and YFSETQ. The CDR3 has 15 residues. Germline trimming cut 4 bases from V and 0 bases from J; bases unmatched to any gene: 6. The CDR3 protein is CASSPGQGHSYEQYF. The CDR3 nucleotides read TGCGCCAGCAGCCCCGGACAGGGCCACTCCTACGAGCAGTACTTC.

The rearrangement joins TRBV5-6 to TRBJ1-1; D is undetermined. The germline V gene has CDR1 SGHDT and CDR2 YYEEEE. The CDR3 totals 15 residues. V was clipped by 0 bases and J by 4 bases, with 13 bases between them. This chain's CDR3 is CASSLVSLRGTEAFF. Written as DNA, the CDR3 is TGTGCCAGCAGCTTGGTTAGCCTCCGGGGCACTGAAGCTTTCTTT.

This chain links TRBV7-2 with TRBJ1-1; D might be TRBD1 (5 bases). Per germline, CDR1 SGHTA and CDR2 FQGNSA. The V end lost 5 bases, the J end lost 1 base, and 8 bases lay between the germline ends. This CDR3 contains 13 residues. CDR3 nucleotides: TGTGCCAGCAGCGCCCAGGGGAACACTGAAGCTTTCTTT. It translates to CASSAQGNTEAFF.

The chain carries TRBV5-1 and TRBJ2-1; D is perhaps TRBD2 (6 bases). Germline CDR1 is SGHRS and CDR2 is YFSETQ. The V gene lost 3 bases and the J gene lost 1 base, with 14 bases spanning the gap. There are 16 residues in the CDR3. CDR3 sequence (DNA): TGCGCCAGCAGCTGGGTAGCGGCTGCTTCCTACAATGAGCAGTTCTTC. It translates to CASSWVAAASYNEQFF.

V and J are TRBV27 and TRBJ1-4; D uncertain. In germline, CDR1 is MNHEY, CDR2 SMNVEV (reference sequence). Trimming took off 2 bases at V and 7 bases at J, with 11 bases between the two ends. The CDR3 sequence is 14 residues long. The CDR3 loop is CASSLIGEGEKLFF. For the CDR3, the DNA is TGTGCCAGCAGTTTAATTGGGGAGGGTGAAAAACTGTTTTTT.

The V and J genes are TRBV28 and TRBJ2-2; 13 bases line up with TRBD2. The CDR3 extends over 16 amino acids. The V gene's germline CDR1 is MDHEN and CDR2 SYDVKM. The V gene end was trimmed by 4 bases and the J gene end by 6 bases; junction bases not matched to a gene: 5. The CDR3 here is CASSSGLAGMAGELFF. CDR3 coding DNA: TGTGCCAGCAGTTCGGGACTAGCGGGAATGGCCGGGGAGCTGTTTTTT. Together with reference TRBV28 and TRBJ2-2, the CDR3 gives the full variable domain: DVKVTQSSRYLVKRTGEKVFLECVQDMDHENMFWYRQDPGLGLRLIYFSYDVKMKEKGDIPEGYSVSREKKERFSLILESASTNQTSMYLCASSSGLAGMAGELFFGEGSRLTVL.

This clone was picked up a small number of times. This chain joins TRBV30 and TRBJ1-1; a possible D gene is TRBD1 (6 bases). V gave up 7 bases and J gave up 8 bases, with 23 bases separating them. This CDR3 has 14 residues. Per the germline V gene, CDR1 is GTSNPN and CDR2 is SVGIG (reference sequence). Here the CDR3 reads CASSPGALGSEAFF. Written as DNA, the CDR3 is TGTGCCTCCTCCCCAGGGGCCCTTGGAAGCGAAGCTTTCTTT.

The chain is built from TRBV19 and TRBJ2-1; tentative D call: TRBD2 (6 bases). Germline V gene lookup returns CDR1 LNHDA and CDR2 SQIVND (reference sequence). V was trimmed by 3 bases and J by 0 bases, leaving 18 bases between them. The CDR3 is 18 residues long. The chain's CDR3 is CASSIGWGDPSSYNEQFF. CDR3 DNA: TGTGCCAGTAGTATCGGTTGGGGGGACCCGAGCTCCTACAATGAGCAGTTCTTC.

A single count supports this clone. The chain employs TRBV19 and TRBJ1-2; possible D gene TRBD1, 6 bases. Between the trimmed V and J ends, which lost 6 bases and 8 bases, there was a span of 16 bases. The CDR3 consists of 13 residues. Germline V gene data show CDR1 as LNHDA and CDR2 as SQIVND (reference sequence). DNA of the CDR3: TGTGCCAGTAGGCGGGGGCAGGAGGAAGGCTACACCTTC. This gives the protein CASRRGQEEGYTF.

The chain employs TRBV9 and TRBJ2-5, with 16 bases that match TRBD2. Trimming at V came to 2 bases and at J to 4 bases, leaving 2 bases not matched to a gene. The germline gives CDR1 SGDLS, CDR2 YYNGEE. The CDR3 totals 16 residues. The CDR3 is CASSVGTSGGGETQYF. CDR3 sequence (DNA): TGTGCCAGCAGCGTGGGGACTAGCGGGGGGGGAGAGACCCAGTACTTC.

The V and J genes are TRBV5-4 and TRBJ2-1; the match to TRBD2 covers 11 bases. CDR3 length equals 15 residues. Trimming cost V 3 bases and J 3 bases; bases outside gene matches: 2. Germline V gives CDR1 SGHNT, CDR2 YYREEE (reference sequence). The CDR3 reads CASSSTSGSYNEQFF. CDR3 in DNA: TGTGCCAGCAGCTCAACTAGCGGGAGCTACAATGAGCAGTTCTTC.

This sequence joins TRBV14 and TRBJ2-5, with a possible D match to TRBD2 (5 bases). Germline V gene data show CDR1 as SGHDN and CDR2 as FVKESK. There are 13 residues in the CDR3. The V end lost 8 bases, the J end lost 0 bases, and 10 bases lay between the germline ends. The CDR3: CASQDSNQETQYF. The CDR3 nucleotides read TGTGCCAGCCAGGACTCCAACCAAGAGACCCAGTACTTC.

V usage is TRBV29-1 and J usage is TRBJ2-7, with a tentative D call TRBD1 (6 bases). Germline lookup yields CDR1 SQVTM and CDR2 ANQGSEA. The CDR3 has 12 residues. Between the trimmed V and J ends, which lost 3 bases and 0 bases, there was a span of 6 bases. CDR3 protein: CSVEGHSYEQYF. CDR3 bases: TGCAGCGTTGAGGGACACTCCTACGAGCAGTACTTC.

The chain uses TRBV11-2 and TRBJ2-7; TRBD2 aligns across 9 bases. The J segment lost 0 bases and the V segment lost 5 bases, leaving 8 bases of the junction unmatched. The germline CDR1 and CDR2 sequences are SGHAT and FQNNGV. This CDR3 is 16 amino acids long. DNA of the CDR3: TGTGCCAGCAGCGAGTGGCGGGGGGGGAGCTCCTACGAGCAGTACTTC. As protein: CASSEWRGGSSYEQYF. Using reference TRBV11-2 and TRBJ2-7 for the parts outside the CDR3, the full variable domain is EAGVAQSPRYKIIEKRQSVAFWCNPISGHATLYWYQQILGQGPKLLIQFQNNGVVDDSQLPKDRFSAERLKGVDSTLKIQPAKLEDSAVYLCASSEWRGGSSYEQYFGPGTRLTVT.

The chain uses TRBV30 and TRBJ2-7, with D possibly being TRBD2 (6 bases). Trimming removed 0 bases at V and 3 bases at J, with 12 bases between. The CDR3 runs 14 residues. The germline CDR1 and CDR2 sequences are GTSNPN and SVGIG (reference sequence). The CDR3 region has the DNA TGTGCCTGGAGTGTAGGCGGGAAAGGCTACGAGCAGTACTTC. Its protein is CAWSVGGKGYEQYF.

CDR3 region: CASSSSSGGITDTQYF. CDR3 nucleotides: TGTGCCAGCAGCTCATCTAGCGGGGGAATCACAGATACGCAGTATTTT. This chain links TRBV2 with TRBJ2-3; 10 bases are shared with TRBD2. Losses at the gene ends were 6 bases for V and 2 bases for J; bases not matched to a gene: 8. Germline assignment: CDR1 SNHLY and CDR2 FYNNEI. The CDR3 covers 16 residues.

This chain joins TRBV29-1 and TRBJ1-4, with 7 nucleotides matching TRBD1. The J segment lost 7 bases and the V segment lost 4 bases, leaving 0 bases of the junction unmatched. CDR3 size: 11 residues. The germline gives CDR1 SQVTM, CDR2 ANQGSEA. In nucleotides, the CDR3 is TGCAGCGTTGGGGACAGTGAAAAACTGTTTTTT. Translation: CSVGDSEKLFF.

The rearrangement links TRBV2 to TRBJ1-4, with 7 bases identical to TRBD1. The germline CDR1 and CDR2 sequences are SNHLY and FYNNEI. V lost 2 bases, J lost 2 bases, and 2 bases stayed unmatched. The CDR3 length is 15 residues. CDR3 sequence reads: CASSEMGQTNEKLFF. The CDR3 coding sequence is TGTGCCAGCAGTGAAATGGGACAGACTAATGAAAAACTGTTTTTT.

This sequence joins TRBV19 and TRBJ1-5; 8 bases are a match to TRBD1. Germline trimming cut 7 bases from V and 2 bases from J; bases unmatched to any gene: 16. The CDR3 sequence is 18 residues long. Germline V lookup: CDR1 LNHDA, CDR2 SQIVND (reference sequence). DNA of the CDR3: TGTGCCAGTACCCACCAAGGGGCAGGGGGCGCGGGCAATCAGCCCCAGCATTTT. This sequence encodes CASTHQGAGGAGNQPQHF. The full variable domain, in which reference TRBV19 and TRBJ1-5 provide the parts outside the CDR3, is DGGITQSPKYLFRKEGQNVTLSCEQNLNHDAMYWYRQDPGQGLRLIYYSQIVNDFQKGDIAEGYSVSREKKESFPLTVTSAQKNPTAFYLCASTHQGAGGAGNQPQHFGDGTRLSIL.

This clone was detected only once. This chain uses TRBV28 with TRBJ2-4, with TRBD2 identical over 9 bases. This CDR3 has 16 residues. After removal of 5 bases from V and 1 base from J, the junction contained 6 bases not matched to a gene. Germline CDR1 reads MDHEN; CDR2 reads SYDVKM. CDR3 coding DNA: TGTGCCAGCAGTATAGCGGGAGCCGGGGCCAAAAACATTCAGTACTTC. Translation gives CASSIAGAGAKNIQYF. Supplemented by reference TRBV28 and TRBJ2-4, the full variable domain reads DVKVTQSSRYLVKRTGEKVFLECVQDMDHENMFWYRQDPGLGLRLIYFSYDVKMKEKGDIPEGYSVSREKKERFSLILESASTNQTSMYLCASSIAGAGAKNIQYFGAGTRLSVL.

The rearrangement uses TRBV7-9 and TRBJ2-6; D might be TRBD1 (6 bases). This CDR3 is built from 15 residues. Germline CDR1 reads SEHNR; CDR2 reads FQNEAQ (reference sequence). With 3 bases removed from V and 2 bases from J, the gap between germline ends came to 8 bases. The CDR3 nucleotides are TGTGCCAGCAGCTTCACAGGGCCTGGGGCCAACGTCCTGACTTTC. It encodes CASSFTGPGANVLTF.

The J gene is TRBJ2-5, the V gene TRBV28, with D possibly matching TRBD2 (6 bases). V lost 7 bases and J 3 bases, leaving 15 bases between the germline ends. In germline, CDR1 is MDHEN, CDR2 SYDVKM. This CDR3 region has 14 residues. The CDR3 protein is CASIRGTSKETQYF. The CDR3 DNA sequence: TGTGCCAGCATCCGGGGGACTTCTAAAGAGACCCAGTACTTC.

The chain couples TRBV5-1 to TRBJ1-1, with TRBD1 identical over 7 bases. This CDR3 spans 14 amino acids. After removal of 6 bases from V and 2 bases from J, the junction contained 7 bases not matched to a gene. Germline-derived CDR1 and CDR2 are SGHRS and YFSETQ. CDR3 DNA: TGCGCCAGCAACAACAGGGGACTCAACACTGAAGCTTTCTTT. Protein sequence: CASNNRGLNTEAFF.

The V gene is TRBV18, the J gene TRBJ2-5; 8 nucleotides agree with TRBD2. V lost 6 bases to trimming and J lost 2 bases; unmatched junction nucleotides: 2. The CDR3 contains 13 residues. Germline V lookup: CDR1 KGHSH, CDR2 LQKENI. The CDR3, as DNA: TGTGCCAGCTCGGCGGGAGGACAAGAGACCCAGTACTTC. Translation: CASSAGGQETQYF.

This clone was detected only once. The chain uses TRBV7-9 and TRBJ2-7, with 10 bases matching TRBD1. The germline gives CDR1 SEHNR, CDR2 FQNEAQ (reference sequence). The V gene end was trimmed by 5 bases and the J gene end by 5 bases; junction bases not matched to a gene: 6. This CDR3 region has 14 residues. The CDR3 here is CASSTRDRGDEQYF. The DNA of the CDR3 is TGTGCCAGCAGCACCCGGGACAGGGGTGACGAGCAGTACTTC.

CDR3 nucleotides: TGTGCCAGTAGTCTCATGTCGGGGGGGTCCAATGAGCAGTTCTTC. Translation gives CASSLMSGGSNEQFF. The chain couples TRBV19 to TRBJ2-1, with 8 nucleotides matching TRBD2. Trimming cost V 5 bases and J 6 bases; bases outside gene matches: 9. CDR3 length equals 15 residues. CDR1 is LNHDA, CDR2 SQIVND, per germline (reference sequence).